This TCR beta chain was captured in a study of shared T cell receptors in the human thymus. TCRdb's table, derived via immunoSEQ multiplex PCR, lists solely in-frame clones and lacks some. This sample has some 660,000 clones, with around 87% found just once. After removal of 3 bases from V and 4 bases from J, the junction contained 3 bases not matched to a gene. Germline V lookup: CDR1 MDHEN, CDR2 SYDVKM. The CDR3 is 14 residues long. The data also belong to a second study, concerning human thymus T cells. That study adds: Surgeons resected thymus tissue during corrective heart surgery. Related research described strongly overlapping thymic repertoires in unrelated people.

The chain employs TRBV28 and TRBJ2-7; 10 bases are shared with TRBD1. The sample comprised thymocytes. The receptor was derived from a boy less than two years old with a congenital heart defect. CDR3 loop: CASSFLGQGYEQYF. As DNA, the CDR3 is TGTGCCAGCAGTTTCCTGGGACAGGGGTACGAGCAGTACTTC.